This is a list of T cell receptor beta chains from one sample in a study of T-cell reconstitution after alpha-beta-depleted transplantation in children. Each CDR3 protein is one row after TCRdb ran MiXCR on the PCR reads. This table holds under 300,000 distinct CDR3 sequences, approximately 9.8% found once. The specimen was PBMCs from the stem cell graft donor, collected from the stem cell graft. Source of these receptors: a human donor who donated a stem cell graft to a child with SCID. Each CDR3 is given with its conserved first and last residue. The D gene is left open where the match is weak. Clone sizes are given selectively: once, few, many, or a class where the clone is expanded.

size,J,D,V,DNA,CDR3
few,TRBJ2-2,-,TRBV6-2/TRBV6-3,TGTGCCAGCCGATACGGGCCCGGCGGGGAGCTGTTTTTT,CASRYGPGGELFF
-,TRBJ2-5,-,TRBV5-1,TGCGCCAACACTTATGCAGGGAAGAGGGAGACCCAGTACTTC,CANTYAGKRETQYF
many,TRBJ2-7,-,TRBV6-2/TRBV6-3,TGTGCCAGCAACCCCGCGGGGTTGCTAAACTACTACGAGCAGTACTTC,CASNPAGLLNYYEQYF
many,TRBJ1-2,-,TRBV24-1,TGTGCCACCAGTGCCCCTGGGGCAGAAAACTATGGCTACACCTTC,CATSAPGAENYGYTF
many,TRBJ2-1,-,TRBV3-1,TGTGCCAGCAGCCAAGGTTTCGGGGGTAGCTCCTACAATGAGCAGTTCTTC,CASSQGFGGSSYNEQFF
few,TRBJ1-1,TRBD1,TRBV5-1,TGCGCCAGCAGCTTACAGGGGGCGGGAGACACTGAAGCTTTCTTT,CASSLQGAGDTEAFF
many,TRBJ2-4,-,TRBV5-1,TGCGCCAGCAGCTATTCTTCCGTGGTGGGGGCTTCGGACATTCAGTACTTC,CASSYSSVVGASDIQYF
many,TRBJ1-5,-,TRBV20-1,TGCAGTGCTAGTTATACCTCCGATCAGCCCCAGCATTTT,CSASYTSDQPQHF
many,TRBJ2-5,-,TRBV3-1,TGTGCCAGCAGCCAAGAGGAGGGCAGGAGGGAGACCCAGTACTTC,CASSQEEGRRETQYF
many,TRBJ1-4,-,TRBV5-1,TGCGCCAGCAGCATAGGAGGGGGTGATGAAAAACTGTTTTTT,CASSIGGGDEKLFF
many,TRBJ1-1,-,TRBV7-9,TGTGCCAGCAGCTTAGGGAGGACAAACACTGAAGCTTTCTTT,CASSLGRTNTEAFF
many,TRBJ2-5,-,TRBV12-5,TGTGCTAGTGGTTGGGGGGACAGACAAGAGACCCAGTACTTC,CASGWGDRQETQYF
many,TRBJ1-1,-,TRBV4-2,TGTGCCAGCAGCCAAGATTGGCGGGGAAGGGGCACTGAAGCTTTCTTT,CASSQDWRGRGTEAFF
many,TRBJ2-7,TRBD1,TRBV27,TGTGCCAGCAGTGCCTCAGGGGGCGTTTTTGCCTACGAGCAGTACTTC,CASSASGGVFAYEQYF
many,TRBJ2-1,TRBD2,TRBV7-2,TGTGCCAGCAGCTTCCACCTAGCGGGGGACTACAATGAGCAGTTCTTC,CASSFHLAGDYNEQFF
-,TRBJ2-2,-,TRBV5-1,TGCGCCAGCAGCTCAACCCCTAGGCTACCGAACACCGGGGAGCTGTTTTTT,CASSSTPRLPNTGELFF
many,TRBJ1-2,-,TRBV20-1,TGCAGTGCTAGAAAACCGGGACGCCGGGAGGGTGGCTACACCTTC,CSARKPGRREGGYTF
many,TRBJ2-7,TRBD1,TRBV10-3,TGTGCCATCAGGATGACAGGGGGGCACTACGAGCAGTACTTC,CAIRMTGGHYEQYF
few,TRBJ2-3,-,TRBV20-1,TGCAGTGTCGTAGCCCGCATACAGATCACAGATACGCAGTATTTT,CSVVARIQITDTQYF
many,TRBJ2-1,TRBD1,TRBV29-1,TGCAGCGTTGTAGGGACAGCGCGTCTTAATGAGCAGTTCTTC,CSVVGTARLNEQFF
many,TRBJ2-4,-,TRBV20-1,TGCAGTGCCACCCCGAGGGGTAGACCGGTAGCCAAAAACATTCAGTACTTC,CSATPRGRPVAKNIQYF
many,TRBJ2-7,-,TRBV4-1,TGCGCCAGCAGCCAGGGACCCTACGAGCAGTACTTC,CASSQGPYEQYF
many,TRBJ1-1,-,TRBV5-5,TGTGCCAGCAGCTTGGCTCGAGAGAACACTGAAGCTTTCTTT,CASSLARENTEAFF
once,TRBJ1-6,-,TRBV7-8,TGTGCCAGCAGCTTAGGTTTAAATTCACCCCTCCACTTT,CASSLGLNSPLHF
few,TRBJ2-1,-,TRBV7-6,TGTGCCAGCGGGATCGGGGTATACAATGAGCAGTTCTTC,CASGIGVYNEQFF
many,TRBJ1-5,TRBD1,TRBV7-6,TGTGCCAGCAGCCCGACCGGACAGGGCGGGAATCAGCCCCAGCATTTT,CASSPTGQGGNQPQHF
-,TRBJ1-1,-,TRBV10-3,TGTGCCATCAGCTTGACGGATAACACTGAAGCTTTCTTT,CAISLTDNTEAFF
many,TRBJ1-4,-,TRBV4-1,TGCGCCAGCAGTCAGGGGCCAACTAATGAAAAACTGTTTTTT,CASSQGPTNEKLFF
many,TRBJ2-2,-,TRBV5-1,TGCGCCAGCAGCTTACAGGGTGCCACCGGGGAGCTGTTTTTT,CASSLQGATGELFF
many,TRBJ1-2,-,TRBV4-1,TGCGCCAGCAGCCATGCATCTTCTAACTATGGCTACACCTTC,CASSHASSNYGYTF
many,TRBJ2-5,-,TRBV5-6,TGTGCCAGCAGCCAGCCGGGGGACCTTATGTACTTC,CASSQPGDLMYF
many,TRBJ1-5,TRBD1,TRBV12-3/TRBV12-4,TGTGCCAGCAGTCAGGGACAGGGCAATCAGCCCCAGCATTTT,CASSQGQGNQPQHF